The 5 T cell receptor beta chains below were found in one sample sequenced in a study of shared clonotypes between healthy human individuals. Produced via immunoSEQ multiplex PCR; TCRdb's table is partial and in-frame only. There are roughly 2.6 million clones in the sample; just over 90% occur only once, and over 0.12% lies in the top ten. The sequenced sample was naive CD4+ T cells sorted from blood. Sample subset: CD45RA+ positively selected. The receptors shown here come from a man aged 18 to 30 in good health.

The genes are TRBV7-9 and TRBJ2-7; 7 bases are a match to TRBD1. The germline gives CDR1 SEHNR, CDR2 FQNEAQ (reference sequence). V lost 5 bases to trimming and J lost 0 bases; unmatched junction nucleotides: 7. This CDR3 has 15 residues. The CDR3 coding sequence is TGTGCCAGCAGCAGCGACAGGGCCTTCTCCTACGAGCAGTACTTC. Residues: CASSSDRAFSYEQYF.

The V gene is TRBV7-9, the J gene TRBJ2-6, with no clear D. Germline V gene data show CDR1 as SEHNR and CDR2 as FQNEAQ (reference sequence). The CDR3 has 13 residues. V shed 8 bases and J shed 0 bases, with 5 bases lying between them. This CDR3 is CASGHSGANVLTF. CDR3 bases: TGTGCCAGCGGCCACTCTGGGGCCAACGTCCTGACTTTC.

The chain is built from TRBV6-1 and TRBJ2-7; no definite D call. Germline lookup yields CDR1 MNHNS and CDR2 SASEGT. The CDR3 is made up of 14 amino acids. Between the trimmed V and J ends, which lost 7 bases and 4 bases, there was a span of 17 bases. In nucleotides, the CDR3 is TGTGCCAGCAACGACGGCCCCGCCCTATACGAGCAGTACTTC. Translation gives CASNDGPALYEQYF.

J is TRBJ1-5 and V is TRBV15; D unclear. This CDR3 is 14 amino acids long. V was pared by 3 bases and J by 0 bases, with 6 bases between. The germline CDR1 and CDR2 sequences are LNHNV and YYDKDF (reference sequence). CDR3 DNA: TGTGCCACCAGCAGCCTATATAGCAATCAGCCCCAGCATTTT. Amino acid sequence: CATSSLYSNQPQHF.

This clone was observed a handful of times. Within the sample, other DNA sequences also encode this same CDR3. This chain links TRBV5-1 with TRBJ1-1; D perhaps matches TRBD1 (6 bases). Germline lookup yields CDR1 SGHRS and CDR2 YFSETQ. The V end lost 2 bases, the J end lost 0 bases, and 8 bases lay between the germline ends. The CDR3 totals 14 residues. The CDR3 reads CASSLGTLNTEAFF. CDR3 DNA: TGCGCCAGCAGCTTAGGGACACTGAACACTGAAGCTTTCTTT.